This T cell receptor (beta chain) derives from a study of radiotherapy plus CTLA-4 blockade in lung cancer. Per the germline V gene, CDR1 is SGDLS and CDR2 is YYNGEE. The CDR3 contains 14 residues. Germline trimming cut 1 base from V and 9 bases from J; bases unmatched to any gene: 6. Overall study findings and caveats: Peripheral blood showed expansion of tumor-derived TCR clones after radiotherapy and ipilimumab. In blood, early T cell clone dynamics reportedly predicted response best, together with interferon-beta.

The data were produced by immunoSEQ multiplex PCR, yet TCRdb's version contains in-frame clones alone and is incomplete. This table holds 65,000 to 100,000 clones, roughly four fifths found once. Ipilimumab-mediated CTLA-4 blockade plus focal radiation was given to patients having chemo-refractory metastatic non-small-cell lung cancer. About this clone itself: Antigen specificity is unknown.

The clonotype was recovered from a human donor with non-small cell lung cancer who had stable disease on radiotherapy plus ipilimumab. This specimen was peripheral blood, taken from a patient treated with radiotherapy plus ipilimumab. The rearrangement joins TRBV9 to TRBJ2-1; the match to TRBD1 covers 8 bases. In DNA form, the CDR3 reads TGTGCCAGCAGCGTAAGGCAGGGGGCTGGTGAGCAGTTCTTC. It specifies CASSVRQGAGEQFF.